These 26 T cell receptor beta chains were sequenced from one sample in a study of T-cell reconstitution after alpha-beta-depleted transplantation in children. Preparation of the TCRbeta library used unique molecular identifiers. TCRdb re-called the PCR reads through MiXCR, storing one row per CDR3 protein. The sample holds about 1,000,000 distinct CDR3 sequences, under 30% seen once. This specimen consisted of PBMCs, mostly from graft donor cells, obtained 360 days after TCRalphabeta/CD19-depleted stem cell transplant. Receptors originate from a boy under two years old who had a stem cell transplant for SCID, so the T cells may come from the graft donor.

This clonotype was seen only a few times. The rearrangement links TRBV7-2 to TRBJ2-7; D might be TRBD1 or TRBD2, each matching 7 bases. V was pared by 4 bases and J by 0 bases, with 10 bases between. CDR1 and CDR2 from the germline V gene are SGHTA and FQGNSA. The CDR3 runs 14 residues. CDR3 sequence reads: CASSSRGGSYEQYF. CDR3 sequence (DNA): TGTGCCAGCAGCTCCAGGGGGGGCTCCTACGAGCAGTACTTC.

J is TRBJ2-7 and V is TRBV13; the match to TRBD2 covers 8 bases. Germline V gene lookup returns CDR1 PRHDT and CDR2 FYEKMQ (reference sequence). This CDR3 comprises 17 residues. The V and J ends lost 5 bases and 3 bases, in that order; junction bases with no gene match: 15. The chain's CDR3 is CASSPPSGGERYYEQYF. Here the CDR3 DNA reads TGTGCCAGCAGCCCACCCAGCGGGGGCGAACGGTACTACGAGCAGTACTTC.

This chain uses TRBV6-2 or TRBV6-3 with TRBJ2-1, with unresolved D. V gave up 2 bases and J gave up 4 bases, with 18 bases separating them. Germline CDR1 and CDR2: MNHEY and SVGEGT. The CDR3 sequence is 17 residues long. The CDR3 spells CASSYPFVLVPYNEQFF. The CDR3 bases are TGTGCCAGCAGTTACCCCTTTGTTTTAGTCCCTTACAATGAGCAGTTCTTC.

This clonotype came up once. V and J are TRBV4-1 and TRBJ1-2; the D gene is possibly TRBD1 (6 bases). V was trimmed by 0 bases and J by 5 bases, leaving 10 bases between them. Germline CDR1 is MGHRA and CDR2 is YSYEKL. The CDR3 length is 14 residues. The CDR3: CASSQEGQPYGYTF. The CDR3 nucleotides read TGCGCCAGCAGCCAAGAAGGACAGCCATATGGCTACACCTTC.

The rearrangement joins TRBV9 to TRBJ2-3; D gene unclear. Germline CDR1 reads SGDLS; CDR2 reads YYNGEE. This CDR3 comprises 14 residues. V was trimmed by 0 bases and J by 6 bases, leaving 11 bases between them. DNA for the CDR3: TGTGCCAGCAGCGTAGCGCTGAATCTGGATACGCAGTATTTT. It is translated as CASSVALNLDTQYF.

The chain is built from TRBV7-6 and TRBJ2-1; TRBD2 agrees at 8 bases. Trimming took 3 bases from V and 8 from J; bases not matched to a gene: 6. The germline CDR1 and CDR2 sequences are SGHVS and FNYEAQ. This CDR3 comprises 14 residues. CDR3 coding DNA: TGTGCCAGCAGCTTTAATCCGACTAGCGATGAGCAGTTCTTC. This encodes CASSFNPTSDEQFF.

V is TRBV12-3 or TRBV12-4 and J is TRBJ2-1; maybe TRBD2 (6 bases). This CDR3 comprises 14 residues. V dropped 6 bases and J dropped 7 bases, with 16 bases sitting between them. The chain's CDR3 is CASSPGGTRNEQFF. The CDR3 DNA reads as TGTGCCAGCAGCCCAGGCGGGACGCGGAATGAGCAGTTCTTC.

The rearrangement links TRBV20-1 to TRBJ1-4, with 7 positions matching TRBD1. Germline loops: CDR1 DFQATT, CDR2 SNEGSKA (reference sequence). Losses at the gene ends were 0 bases for V and 5 bases for J; bases not matched to a gene: 9. This CDR3 contains 16 residues. The CDR3 DNA sequence: TGCAGTGCTAGAGACCTCGACAGGGCCCTGAATGAAAAACTGTTTTTT. Translation: CSARDLDRALNEKLFF.

The V gene is TRBV27, the J gene TRBJ2-7; TRBD1 agrees at 7 bases. This CDR3 region has 16 residues. Unmatched junction bases numbered 17, after V lost 5 bases and J lost 7 bases. From germline, CDR1 is MNHEY and CDR2 SMNVEV (reference sequence). CDR3 bases: TGTGCCAGCAGTCGTAAAACCGTGACAGGGCCGGGGGAGCAGTACTTC. Amino acids: CASSRKTVTGPGEQYF.

This clonotype was seen a few times. CDR3 in amino acids: CASSLDGGSYNSPLHF. The CDR3 DNA sequence: TGTGCCAGCAGCTTAGATGGCGGCTCCTATAATTCACCCCTCCACTTT. This chain joins TRBV11-2 and TRBJ1-6; D is ambiguous. V dropped 0 bases and J dropped 0 bases, with 6 bases sitting between them. Germline V gene data show CDR1 as SGHAT and CDR2 as FQNNGV. The CDR3 loop spans 16 amino acids.

V gene TRBV6-6 combines with J gene TRBJ1-4; D not resolved. The ends were cut back, 5 bases at V and 7 bases at J, with 5 bases in the middle. Germline-derived CDR1 and CDR2 are MNHNY and SVGAGI (reference sequence). This CDR3 spans 11 amino acids. CDR3 protein: CASSTGEKLFF. Written as DNA, the CDR3 is TGTGCCAGCAGTACGGGTGAAAAACTGTTTTTT.

This chain joins TRBV12-3 or TRBV12-4 and TRBJ2-7, with TRBD1 identical over 10 bases. This CDR3 comprises 15 residues. The V and J ends lost 7 bases and 1 base, in that order; junction bases with no gene match: 7. CDR3 coding DNA: TGTGCCAGCACCCCGGGACAGGGGTCTTCCTACGAGCAGTACTTC. Translated, it gives CASTPGQGSSYEQYF.

This clonotype has a handful of counts. V is TRBV15 and J is TRBJ1-5; 9 bases fit TRBD1. CDR1 and CDR2 from the germline V gene are LNHNV and YYDKDF (reference sequence). The CDR3 has 17 amino acids. V gave up 0 bases and J gave up 5 bases; unmatched junction bases: 8. CDR3: CATSRDLPGQGDQPQHF. Here the CDR3 DNA reads TGTGCCACCAGCAGAGACCTACCGGGACAGGGTGATCAGCCCCAGCATTTT.

V gene TRBV12-3 or TRBV12-4 combines with J gene TRBJ1-1; no clear D gene. V was pared by 6 bases and J by 4 bases, with 12 bases between. The CDR3 loop spans 13 amino acids. The CDR3 nucleotides are TGTGCCAGCAGGCCCGGGAGCCCCACTGAAGCTTTCTTT. It specifies CASRPGSPTEAFF.

The chain joins TRBV7-3 to TRBJ2-3; 14 bases are a match to TRBD2. Unmatched junction bases numbered 5, after V lost 5 bases and J lost 4 bases. This CDR3 is 16 amino acids long. Germline values: CDR1 SGHTA, CDR2 FQGTGA. The CDR3 nucleotides read TGTGCCAGCAGCGACCGACTAGCGGGGGGGCCAGATACGCAGTATTTT. Encoded protein: CASSDRLAGGPDTQYF.

The chain is built from TRBV3-1 and TRBJ1-1, with D hard to call. Trimming stripped 1 base from V and 1 base from J, with 7 bases between. In germline, CDR1 is LGHDT, CDR2 YNNKEL (reference sequence). This CDR3 spans 14 amino acids. The CDR3 DNA reads as TGTGCCAGCAGCCAAGTGGCAGCGAACACTGAAGCTTTCTTT. Protein product: CASSQVAANTEAFF.

This clonotype was detected a few times. The chain couples TRBV28 to TRBJ1-5, with 7 bases lining up with TRBD1. The germline CDR1 and CDR2 sequences are MDHEN and SYDVKM. CDR3 size: 15 residues. Losses at the gene ends were 7 bases for V and 0 bases for J; bases not matched to a gene: 6. CDR3 loop: CASTVGQLSNQPQHF. CDR3 DNA sequence: TGTGCCAGCACCGTGGGACAGCTTAGCAATCAGCCCCAGCATTTT.

The CDR3 loop reads CASFRTMNTEAFF. The DNA for the CDR3 is TGTGCCAGCTTTCGGACAATGAACACTGAAGCTTTCTTT. The chain uses TRBV6-1 and TRBJ1-1; perhaps TRBD1 as D (5 bases). CDR1 and CDR2 (germline): MNHNS, SASEGT. The CDR3 is made up of 13 amino acids. The V end lost 8 bases, the J end lost 0 bases, and 10 bases lay between the germline ends.

By share, this clonotype ranks as medium-sized. The chain employs TRBV11-2 and TRBJ2-5; 8 bases line up with TRBD2. The CDR3 is 17 amino acids. Germline V lookup: CDR1 SGHAT, CDR2 FQNNGV. Germline trimming cut 1 base from V and 5 bases from J; bases unmatched to any gene: 12. The DNA for the CDR3 is TGTGCCAGCAGCTTAGGCGTTACTAGCGGAGGGGCGGAGACCCAGTACTTC. Translating gives CASSLGVTSGGAETQYF.

The chain couples TRBV29-1 to TRBJ2-3, with no clear D. The CDR3 extends over 14 amino acids. Per the germline V gene, CDR1 is SQVTM and CDR2 is ANQGSEA. The V and J ends lost 4 bases and 2 bases respectively, with 13 bases between them. Written as DNA, the CDR3 is TGCAGCGTTGTAAAAAAAGTATCCACAGATACGCAGTATTTT. Translated: CSVVKKVSTDTQYF.

V usage is TRBV7-2 and J usage is TRBJ1-1, with D perhaps matching TRBD1 (6 bases). This CDR3 is built from 15 residues. Germline CDR1 and CDR2: SGHTA and FQGNSA. V gave up 5 bases and J gave up 2 bases, with 15 bases separating them. The CDR3 coding sequence is TGTGCCAGCAGCCCCAGGGGTCTTTCAAACACTGAAGCTTTCTTT. Translating gives CASSPRGLSNTEAFF.

The V and J genes are TRBV21-1 and TRBJ2-7; TRBD1 is the table's D call, not checked against the DNA. TRBV21-1 counts as a pseudogene. The CDR3 covers 16 residues. The CDR3 protein is CASSKVGAPVRYEQYF. The DNA of the CDR3 is TGTGCCAGCAGCAAAGTGGGGGCCCCCGTTCGGTACGAGCAGTACTTC.

The rearrangement joins TRBV27 to TRBJ2-7; D is possibly TRBD1 (5 bases). The CDR3 spans 14 residues. Germline loops: CDR1 MNHEY, CDR2 SMNVEV (reference sequence). The V end was cut by 2 bases, the J end by 4 bases, with 12 bases between. CDR3 sequence reads: CASSLVDSRYEQYF. Written as DNA, the CDR3 is TGTGCCAGCAGTTTAGTAGACAGTAGGTACGAGCAGTACTTC.

This chain joins TRBV5-1 and TRBJ2-2; no definite D call. Trimming shortened V by 0 bases and J by 4 bases, and 7 bases separated the two germline ends. The CDR3 length is 14 residues. The germline V gene encodes CDR1 SGHRS and CDR2 YFSETQ. Written as DNA, the CDR3 is TGCGCCAGCAGCTTGGATGCCTTCACCGGGGAGCTGTTTTTT. It encodes CASSLDAFTGELFF.

In this sample, this clonotype turned up a few times. This rearrangement joins TRBV12-3 or TRBV12-4 to TRBJ1-1; D uncertain. Trimming pared 3 bases from V and 6 bases from J, leaving 11 bases between. CDR3 size: 13 residues. The CDR3 DNA reads as TGTGCCAGCAGTTTGATGAGGGCGGCTGAAGCTTTCTTT. It yields the protein CASSLMRAAEAFF.

This chain connects TRBV12-3 or TRBV12-4 to TRBJ2-5, with D maybe TRBD2 (6 bases). The CDR3 is 14 residues long. The V and J ends lost 8 bases and 5 bases respectively, with 18 bases between them. The chain's CDR3 is CASRHRRAGETQYF. The CDR3 nucleotides read TGTGCCAGCCGACATCGTAGGGCGGGGGAGACCCAGTACTTC.